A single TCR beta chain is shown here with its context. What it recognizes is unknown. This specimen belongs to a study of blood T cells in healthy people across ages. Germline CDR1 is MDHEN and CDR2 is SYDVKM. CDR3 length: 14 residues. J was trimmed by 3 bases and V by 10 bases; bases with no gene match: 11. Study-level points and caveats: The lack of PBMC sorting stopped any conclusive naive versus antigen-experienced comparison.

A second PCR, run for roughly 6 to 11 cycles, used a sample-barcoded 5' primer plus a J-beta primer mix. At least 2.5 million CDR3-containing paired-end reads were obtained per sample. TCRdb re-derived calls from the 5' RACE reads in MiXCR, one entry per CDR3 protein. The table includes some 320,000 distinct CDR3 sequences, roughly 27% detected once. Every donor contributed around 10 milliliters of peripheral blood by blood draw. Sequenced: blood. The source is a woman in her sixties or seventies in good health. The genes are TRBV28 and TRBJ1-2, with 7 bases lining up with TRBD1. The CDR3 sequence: CATHTRGLDYGYTF. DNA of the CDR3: TGTGCCACCCACACGAGGGGGCTGGACTATGGCTACACCTTC.